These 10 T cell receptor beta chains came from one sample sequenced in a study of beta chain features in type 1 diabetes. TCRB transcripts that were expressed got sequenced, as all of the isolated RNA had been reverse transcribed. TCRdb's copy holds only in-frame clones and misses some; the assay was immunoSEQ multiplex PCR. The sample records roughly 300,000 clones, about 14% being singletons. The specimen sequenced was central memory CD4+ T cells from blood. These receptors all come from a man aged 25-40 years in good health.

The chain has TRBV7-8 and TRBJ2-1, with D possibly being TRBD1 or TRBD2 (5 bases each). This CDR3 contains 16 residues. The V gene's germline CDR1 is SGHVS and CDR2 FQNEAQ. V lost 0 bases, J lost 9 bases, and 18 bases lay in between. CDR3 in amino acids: CASSLAFGLGTAEQFF. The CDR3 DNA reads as TGTGCCAGCAGCTTAGCATTCGGGCTGGGGACCGCTGAGCAGTTCTTC.

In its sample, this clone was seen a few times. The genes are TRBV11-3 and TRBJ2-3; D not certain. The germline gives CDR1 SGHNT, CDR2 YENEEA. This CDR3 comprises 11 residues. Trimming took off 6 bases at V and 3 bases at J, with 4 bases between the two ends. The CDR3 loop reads CASRTTDTQYF. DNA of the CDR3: TGTGCCAGCAGGACTACAGATACGCAGTATTTT.

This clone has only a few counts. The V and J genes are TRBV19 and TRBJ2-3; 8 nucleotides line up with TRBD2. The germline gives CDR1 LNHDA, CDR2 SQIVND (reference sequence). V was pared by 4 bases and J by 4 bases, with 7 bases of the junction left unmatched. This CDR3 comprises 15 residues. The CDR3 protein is CASSTTSGFSDTQYF. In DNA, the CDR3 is TGTGCCAGTAGTACTACTAGCGGTTTCTCAGATACGCAGTATTTT. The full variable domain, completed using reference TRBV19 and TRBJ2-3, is DGGITQSPKYLFRKEGQNVTLSCEQNLNHDAMYWYRQDPGQGLRLIYYSQIVNDFQKGDIAEGYSVSREKKESFPLTVTSAQKNPTAFYLCASSTTSGFSDTQYFGPGTRLTVL.

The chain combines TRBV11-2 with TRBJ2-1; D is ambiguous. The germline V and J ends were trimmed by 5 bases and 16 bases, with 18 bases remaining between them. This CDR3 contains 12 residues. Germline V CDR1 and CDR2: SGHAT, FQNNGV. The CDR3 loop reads CASSLNDGRSFF. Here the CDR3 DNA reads TGTGCCAGCAGCCTGAATGACGGCCGATCCTTCTTC.

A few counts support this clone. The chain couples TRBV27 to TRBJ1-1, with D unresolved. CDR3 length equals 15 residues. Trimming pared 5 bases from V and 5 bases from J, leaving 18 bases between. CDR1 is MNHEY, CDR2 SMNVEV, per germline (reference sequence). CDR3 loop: CASSPRSRGGTEAFF. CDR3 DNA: TGTGCCAGCAGTCCGAGAAGCCGGGGAGGGACTGAAGCTTTCTTT.

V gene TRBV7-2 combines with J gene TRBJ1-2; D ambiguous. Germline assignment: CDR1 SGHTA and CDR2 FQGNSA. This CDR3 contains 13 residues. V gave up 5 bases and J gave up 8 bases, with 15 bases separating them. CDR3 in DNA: TGTGCCAGCAGCCCAAACGAGGGAAGGGGCTACACCTTC. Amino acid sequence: CASSPNEGRGYTF. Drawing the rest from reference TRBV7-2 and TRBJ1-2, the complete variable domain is GAGVSQSPSNKVTEKGKDVELRCDPISGHTALYWYRQSLGQGLEFLIYFQGNSAPDKSGLPSDRFSAERTGGSVSTLTIQRTQQEDSAVYLCASSPNEGRGYTFGSGTRLTVV.

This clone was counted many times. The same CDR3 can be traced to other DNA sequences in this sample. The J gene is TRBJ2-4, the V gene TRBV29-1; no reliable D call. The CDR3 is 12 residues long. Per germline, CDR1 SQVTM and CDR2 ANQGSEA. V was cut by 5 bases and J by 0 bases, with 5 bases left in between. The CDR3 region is CSVRLAKNIQYF. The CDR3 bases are TGCAGCGTTAGATTAGCCAAAAACATTCAGTACTTC. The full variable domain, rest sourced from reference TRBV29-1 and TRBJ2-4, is SAVISQKPSRDICQRGTSLTIQCQVDSQVTMMFWYRQQPGQSLTLIATANQGSEATYESGFVIDKFPISRPNLTFSTLTVSNMSPEDSSIYLCSVRLAKNIQYFGAGTRLSVL.

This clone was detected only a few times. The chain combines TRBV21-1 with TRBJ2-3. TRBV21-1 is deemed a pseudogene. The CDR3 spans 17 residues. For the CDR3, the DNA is TGTGCCAGCAGCAAAGAGGCGTTAAATGTTAGCACAGATACGCAGTATTTT. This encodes CASSKEALNVSTDTQYF.

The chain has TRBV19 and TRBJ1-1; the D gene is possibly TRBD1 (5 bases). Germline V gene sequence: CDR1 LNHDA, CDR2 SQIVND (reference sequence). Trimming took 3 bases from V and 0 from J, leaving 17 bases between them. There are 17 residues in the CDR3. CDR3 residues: CASSIGGMKFLNTEAFF. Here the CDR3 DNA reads TGTGCCAGTAGTATCGGGGGAATGAAGTTTCTGAACACTGAAGCTTTCTTT.

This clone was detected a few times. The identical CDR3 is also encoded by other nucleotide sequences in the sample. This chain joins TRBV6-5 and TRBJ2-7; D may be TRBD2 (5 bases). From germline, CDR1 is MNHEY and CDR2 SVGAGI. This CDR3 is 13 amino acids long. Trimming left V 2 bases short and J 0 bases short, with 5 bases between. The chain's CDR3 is CASSYRDSYEQYF. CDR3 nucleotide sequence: TGTGCCAGCAGTTACCGGGACTCCTACGAGCAGTACTTC.